This entry features one T cell receptor beta chain sequence. Treatment specified: oral pan-JAK inhibitor, 5-10 mg twice daily. This sample stems from a study of CD8+ T cells in alopecia areata. Per the germline V gene, CDR1 is SEHNR and CDR2 is FQNEAQ (reference sequence). The CDR3 covers 14 residues. J was trimmed by 4 bases and V by 8 bases; bases with no gene match: 8. Following RNA extraction, reverse transcription yielded cDNA that acted as the sequencing template. Method: immunoSEQ multiplex PCR; TCRdb's copy keeps in-frame clones and lacks some. The sample contains 90,000 to 150,000 clones, 53% of which appear only once.

This chain links TRBV7-9 with TRBJ1-2, with 9 nucleotides matching TRBD1. The material was CD4+ T cells sorted from blood, obtained at week 4, from a patient treated with tofacitinib. The TCR sequence derives from a human donor with alopecia areata. CDR3 protein: CASSIGTGSYGYTF. As DNA, the CDR3 is TGTGCCAGCTCTATTGGGACAGGGAGCTATGGCTACACCTTC.